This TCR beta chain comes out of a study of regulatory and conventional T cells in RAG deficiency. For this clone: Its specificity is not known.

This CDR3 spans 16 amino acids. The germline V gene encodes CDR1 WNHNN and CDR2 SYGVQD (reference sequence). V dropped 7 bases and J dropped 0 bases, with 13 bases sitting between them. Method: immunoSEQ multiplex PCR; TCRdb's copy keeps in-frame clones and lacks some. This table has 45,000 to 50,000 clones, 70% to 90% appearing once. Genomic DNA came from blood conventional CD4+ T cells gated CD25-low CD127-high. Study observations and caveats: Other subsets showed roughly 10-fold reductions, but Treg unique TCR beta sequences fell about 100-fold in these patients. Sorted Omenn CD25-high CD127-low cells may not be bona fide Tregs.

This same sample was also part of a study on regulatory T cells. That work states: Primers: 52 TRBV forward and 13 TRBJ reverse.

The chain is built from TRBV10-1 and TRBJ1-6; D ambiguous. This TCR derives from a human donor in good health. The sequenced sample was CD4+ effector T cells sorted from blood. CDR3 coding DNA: TGCGCCAGCACCCACGGGATAAGCTCCTATAATTCACCCCTCCACTTT. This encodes CASTHGISSYNSPLHF.